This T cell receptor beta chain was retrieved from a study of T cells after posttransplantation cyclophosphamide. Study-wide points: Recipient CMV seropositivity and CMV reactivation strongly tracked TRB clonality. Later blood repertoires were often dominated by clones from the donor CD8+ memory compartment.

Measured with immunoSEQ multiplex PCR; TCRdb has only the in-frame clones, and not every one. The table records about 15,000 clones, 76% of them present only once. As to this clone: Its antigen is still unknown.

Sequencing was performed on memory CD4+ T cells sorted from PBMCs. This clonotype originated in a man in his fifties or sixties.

CDR3 DNA: TGTGCCAGCAGCTTATCTCCCCTAAGCTCCTACGAGCAGTACTTC. Its translation is CASSLSPLSSYEQYF. The chain recombines TRBV13 with TRBJ2-7; D not certain. Trimming removed 2 bases at V and 0 bases at J, with 11 bases between. The germline V gene encodes CDR1 PRHDT and CDR2 FYEKMQ (reference sequence). The CDR3 has 15 residues.